One TCR beta chain is described in this entry. What it binds is not known. CDR1 and CDR2 (germline): MNHEY, SVGEGT. This CDR3 spans 17 amino acids. V dropped 0 bases and J dropped 3; count of bases not matched to a gene: 11. This specimen belongs to a study of T-cell reconstitution after alpha-beta-depleted transplantation in children. Study-wide results and limits: Two months or so post-transplant, alpha-beta T cells reportedly derived from several hundred expanded graft clones.

TCRbeta library construction was performed incorporating unique molecular identifiers. A single record per CDR3 protein comes from TCRdb applying MiXCR to the PCR reads. In the table there are fewer than 150,000 distinct CDR3 sequences, 8% to 10% of which are singletons. The sequence was collected from a girl in the first two years of life who had a stem cell transplant for combined immunodeficiency, so the T cells may come from the graft donor. Sequenced here: PBMCs, mostly from graft donor cells, sampled 180 days after TCRalphabeta/CD19-depleted stem cell transplant. V gene TRBV6-2 or TRBV6-3 combines with J gene TRBJ2-7; TRBD1 aligns across 7 bases. The CDR3 DNA is TGTGCCAGCAGTTACTCGAGGTGGAGACAGGGAAACTACGAGCAGTACTTC. Its protein product is CASSYSRWRQGNYEQYF.